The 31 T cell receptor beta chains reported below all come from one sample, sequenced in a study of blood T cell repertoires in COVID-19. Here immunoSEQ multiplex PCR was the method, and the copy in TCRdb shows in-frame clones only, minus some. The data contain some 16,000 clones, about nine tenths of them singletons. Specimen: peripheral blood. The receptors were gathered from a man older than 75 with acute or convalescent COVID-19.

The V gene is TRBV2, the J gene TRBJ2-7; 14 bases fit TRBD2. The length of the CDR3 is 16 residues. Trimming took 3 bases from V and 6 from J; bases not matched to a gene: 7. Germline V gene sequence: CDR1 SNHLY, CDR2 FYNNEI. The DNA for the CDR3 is TGTGCCAGCAGTGATCCGGGACTAGCGGGGGTGTTCGAGCAGTACTTC. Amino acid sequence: CASSDPGLAGVFEQYF.

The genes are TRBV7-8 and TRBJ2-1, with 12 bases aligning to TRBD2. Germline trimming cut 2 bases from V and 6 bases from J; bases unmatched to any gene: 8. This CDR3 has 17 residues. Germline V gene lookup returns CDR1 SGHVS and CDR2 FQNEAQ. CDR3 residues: CASSLPRTSGIVNEQFF. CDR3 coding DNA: TGTGCCAGCAGCTTACCTAGGACTAGCGGGATCGTCAATGAGCAGTTCTTC. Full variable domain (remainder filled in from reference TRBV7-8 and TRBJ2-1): GAGVSQSPRYKVAKRGQDVALRCDPISGHVSLFWYQQALGQGPEFLTYFQNEAQLDKSGLPSDRFFAERPEGSVSTLKIQRTQQEDSAVYLCASSLPRTSGIVNEQFFGPGTRLTVL.

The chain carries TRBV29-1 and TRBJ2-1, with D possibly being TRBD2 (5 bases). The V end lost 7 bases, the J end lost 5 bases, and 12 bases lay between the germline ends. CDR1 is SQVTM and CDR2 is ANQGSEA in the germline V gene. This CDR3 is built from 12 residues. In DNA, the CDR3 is TGCAGCGGTGCTCGGGGAAACAATGAGCAGTTCTTC. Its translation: CSGARGNNEQFF.

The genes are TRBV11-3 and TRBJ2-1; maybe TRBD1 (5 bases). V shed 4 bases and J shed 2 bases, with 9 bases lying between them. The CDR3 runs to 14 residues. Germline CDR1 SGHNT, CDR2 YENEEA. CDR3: CASSSQGTYNEQFF. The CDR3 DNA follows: TGTGCCAGCAGCTCCCAGGGAACCTACAATGAGCAGTTCTTC.

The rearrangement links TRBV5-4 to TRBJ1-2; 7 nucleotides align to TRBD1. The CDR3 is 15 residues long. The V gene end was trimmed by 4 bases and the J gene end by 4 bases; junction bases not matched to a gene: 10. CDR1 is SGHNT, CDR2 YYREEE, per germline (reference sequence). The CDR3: CASSPPGQPPYGYTF. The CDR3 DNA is TGTGCCAGCAGCCCACCGGGACAGCCTCCCTATGGCTACACCTTC.

CDR3 DNA sequence: TGTGCCAGCAGCCAAGAGGGGGATAGCGGGGGATGGGAGACCCAGTACTTC. This sequence encodes CASSQEGDSGGWETQYF. The genes are TRBV3-1 (or the pseudogene TRBV3-2) and TRBJ2-5; 9 bases align to TRBD2. CDR3 length: 17 residues. CDR1 and CDR2 (germline): LGHDT, YNNKEL (reference sequence). The ends lost 0 bases at V and 5 bases at J; junction bases unmatched: 10.

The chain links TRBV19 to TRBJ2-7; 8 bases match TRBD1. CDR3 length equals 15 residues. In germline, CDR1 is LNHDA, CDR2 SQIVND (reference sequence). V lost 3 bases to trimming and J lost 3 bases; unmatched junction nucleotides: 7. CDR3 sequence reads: CASSMDRVGRYEQYF. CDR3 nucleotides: TGTGCCAGTAGTATGGACAGGGTTGGGCGCTACGAGCAGTACTTC.

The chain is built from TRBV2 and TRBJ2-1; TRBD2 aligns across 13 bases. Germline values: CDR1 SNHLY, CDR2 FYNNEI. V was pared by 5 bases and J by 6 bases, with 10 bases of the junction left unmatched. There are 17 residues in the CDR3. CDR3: CASSLGVGLAGVNEQFF. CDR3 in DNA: TGTGCCAGCAGTTTGGGAGTAGGACTAGCGGGAGTCAATGAGCAGTTCTTC.

CDR3 sequence (DNA): TGTGCCAGCAGAAGACAGGGGAGGGAGACCCAGTACTTC. Its protein product is CASRRQGRETQYF. The chain couples TRBV2 to TRBJ2-5; 8 positions agree with TRBD1. Per the germline V gene, CDR1 is SNHLY and CDR2 is FYNNEI. There are 13 residues in the CDR3. After removal of 6 bases from V and 5 bases from J, the junction contained 5 bases not matched to a gene.

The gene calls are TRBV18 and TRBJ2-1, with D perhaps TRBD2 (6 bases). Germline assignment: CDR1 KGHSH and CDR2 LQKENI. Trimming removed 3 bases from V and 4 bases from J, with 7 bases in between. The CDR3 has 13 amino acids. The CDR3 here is CASSPGLYNEQFF. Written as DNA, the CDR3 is TGTGCCAGCTCACCGGGACTTTACAATGAGCAGTTCTTC.

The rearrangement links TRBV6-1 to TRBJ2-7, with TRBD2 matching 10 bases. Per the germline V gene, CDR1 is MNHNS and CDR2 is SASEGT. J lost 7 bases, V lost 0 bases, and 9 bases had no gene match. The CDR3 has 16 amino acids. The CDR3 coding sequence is TGTGCCAGCAGTGAAGCCGGAGCGGGAGGGCCGGGGGAGCAGTACTTC. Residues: CASSEAGAGGPGEQYF.

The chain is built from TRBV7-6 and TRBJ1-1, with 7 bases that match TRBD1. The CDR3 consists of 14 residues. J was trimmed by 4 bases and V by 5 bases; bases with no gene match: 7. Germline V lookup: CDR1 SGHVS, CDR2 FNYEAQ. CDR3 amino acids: CASSRDRVGTEAFF. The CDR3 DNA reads TGTGCCAGCAGCAGAGACAGGGTCGGCACTGAAGCTTTCTTT. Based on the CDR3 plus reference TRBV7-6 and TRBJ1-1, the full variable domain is GAGVSQSPRYKVTKRGQDVALRCDPISGHVSLYWYRQALGQGPEFLTYFNYEAQQDKSGLPNDRFSAERPEGSISTLTIQRTEQRDSAMYRCASSRDRVGTEAFFGQGTRLTVV.

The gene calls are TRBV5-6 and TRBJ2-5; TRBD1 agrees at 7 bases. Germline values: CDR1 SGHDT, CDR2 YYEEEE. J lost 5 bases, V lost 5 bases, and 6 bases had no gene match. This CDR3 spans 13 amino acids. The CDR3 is CASSLGQEETQYF. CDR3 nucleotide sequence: TGTGCCAGCAGTCTCGGACAGGAGGAGACCCAGTACTTC. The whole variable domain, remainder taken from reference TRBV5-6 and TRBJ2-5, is DAGVTQSPTHLIKTRGQQVTLRCSPKSGHDTVSWYQQALGQGPQFIFQYYEEEERQRGNFPDRFSGHQFPNYSSELNVNALLLGDSALYLCASSLGQEETQYFGPGTRLLVL.

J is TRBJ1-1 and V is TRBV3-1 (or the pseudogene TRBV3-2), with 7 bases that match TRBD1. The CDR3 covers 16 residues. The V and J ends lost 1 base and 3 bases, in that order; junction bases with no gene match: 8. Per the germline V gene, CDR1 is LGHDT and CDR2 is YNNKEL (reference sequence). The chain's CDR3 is CASSQAKGAHDTEAFF. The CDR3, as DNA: TGTGCCAGCAGCCAAGCCAAGGGGGCGCACGACACTGAAGCTTTCTTT.

In DNA, the CDR3 is TGTGCCACCAGTGATTTGGGAGACAGTTCATACAATGAGCAGTTCTTC. Translating it yields CATSDLGDSSYNEQFF. The chain links TRBV24-1 to TRBJ2-1; possible D gene TRBD1, 5 bases. Per germline, CDR1 KGHDR and CDR2 SFDVKD. This CDR3 is built from 16 residues. Trimming took off 0 bases at V and 4 bases at J, with 12 bases between the two ends.

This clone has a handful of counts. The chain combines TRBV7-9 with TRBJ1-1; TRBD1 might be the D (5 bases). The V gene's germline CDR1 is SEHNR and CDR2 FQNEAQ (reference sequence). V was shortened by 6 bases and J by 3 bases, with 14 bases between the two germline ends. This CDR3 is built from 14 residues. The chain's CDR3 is CASRGTGGDTEAFF. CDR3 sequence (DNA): TGTGCCAGCAGAGGGACCGGGGGGGACACTGAAGCTTTCTTT. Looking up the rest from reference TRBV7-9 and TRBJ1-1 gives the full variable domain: DTGVSQNPRHKITKRGQNVTFRCDPISEHNRLYWYRQTLGQGPEFLTYFQNEAQLEKSRLLSDRFSAERPKGSFSTLEIQRTEQGDSAMYLCASRGTGGDTEAFFGQGTRLTVV.

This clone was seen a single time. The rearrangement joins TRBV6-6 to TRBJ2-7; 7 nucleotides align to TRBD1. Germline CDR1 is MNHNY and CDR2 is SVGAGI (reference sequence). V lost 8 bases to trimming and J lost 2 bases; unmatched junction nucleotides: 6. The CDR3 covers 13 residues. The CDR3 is CASGYRGAYEQYF. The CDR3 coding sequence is TGTGCCAGCGGATACAGGGGAGCCTACGAGCAGTACTTC.

CDR3 amino acids: CASSLDWSSYNEQFF. The CDR3 coding sequence is TGTGCCAGCAGCTTGGACTGGAGCTCCTACAATGAGCAGTTCTTC. The V and J genes are TRBV7-9 and TRBJ2-1; maybe TRBD2 (5 bases). The CDR3 has 15 residues. The ends were cut back, 3 bases at V and 0 bases at J, with 9 bases in the middle. Germline CDR1 reads SEHNR; CDR2 reads FQNEAQ (reference sequence).

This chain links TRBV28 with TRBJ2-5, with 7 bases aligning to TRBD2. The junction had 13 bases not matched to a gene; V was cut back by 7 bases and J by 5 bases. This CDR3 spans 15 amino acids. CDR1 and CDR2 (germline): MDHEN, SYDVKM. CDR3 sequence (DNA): TGTGCCAGCACCCCTCGGGGGAGGGCCTCGGAGACCCAGTACTTC. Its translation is CASTPRGRASETQYF.

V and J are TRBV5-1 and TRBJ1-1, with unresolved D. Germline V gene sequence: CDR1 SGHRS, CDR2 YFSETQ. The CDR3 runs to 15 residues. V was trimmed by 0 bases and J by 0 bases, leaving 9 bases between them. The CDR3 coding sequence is TGCGCCAGCAGCTTGGCCCCGGGAATGAACACTGAAGCTTTCTTT. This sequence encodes CASSLAPGMNTEAFF.

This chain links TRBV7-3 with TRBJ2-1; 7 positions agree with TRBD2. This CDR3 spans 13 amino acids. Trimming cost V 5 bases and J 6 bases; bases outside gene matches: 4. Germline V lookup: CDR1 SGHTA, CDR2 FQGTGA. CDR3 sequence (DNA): TGTGCCAGCAGCCCTCCGGGGGGCAATGAGCAGTTCTTC. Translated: CASSPPGGNEQFF.

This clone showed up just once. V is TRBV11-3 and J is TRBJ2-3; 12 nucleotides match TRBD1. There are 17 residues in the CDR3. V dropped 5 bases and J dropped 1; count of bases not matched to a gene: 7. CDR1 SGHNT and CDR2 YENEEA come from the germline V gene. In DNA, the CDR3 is TGTGCCAGCAGCCCCGGGACAGGGGGCGGGGGCACAGATACGCAGTATTTT. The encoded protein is CASSPGTGGGGTDTQYF.

The CDR3 loop is CASSHPSGMWADTQYF. The CDR3 DNA is TGTGCCAGCAGCCATCCTAGCGGGATGTGGGCAGATACGCAGTATTTT. V usage is TRBV6-2 or TRBV6-3 and J usage is TRBJ2-3, with TRBD2 matching over 9 bases. This CDR3 is built from 16 residues. V lost 6 bases, J lost 4 bases, and 11 bases stayed unmatched. Germline V gene data show CDR1 as MNHEY and CDR2 as SVGEGT.

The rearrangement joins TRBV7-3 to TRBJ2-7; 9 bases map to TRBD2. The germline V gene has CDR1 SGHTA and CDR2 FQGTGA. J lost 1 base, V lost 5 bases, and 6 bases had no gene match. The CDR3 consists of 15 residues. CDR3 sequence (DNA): TGTGCCAGCAGCCCCCATACTAGCGGGTCCTACGAGCAGTACTTC. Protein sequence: CASSPHTSGSYEQYF.

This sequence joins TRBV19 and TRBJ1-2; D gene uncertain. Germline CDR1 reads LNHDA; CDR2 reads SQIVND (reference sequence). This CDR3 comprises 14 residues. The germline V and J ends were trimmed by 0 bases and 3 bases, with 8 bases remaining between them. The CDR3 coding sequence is TGTGCCAGTAGTATAGAAGGAGGAGACTATGGCTACACCTTC. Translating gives CASSIEGGDYGYTF.

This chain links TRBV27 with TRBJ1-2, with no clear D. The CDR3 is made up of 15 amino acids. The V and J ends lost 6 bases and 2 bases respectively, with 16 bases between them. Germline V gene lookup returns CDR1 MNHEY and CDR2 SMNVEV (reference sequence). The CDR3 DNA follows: TGTGCCAGCAGGCTAATCGCGACGGGAAACTATGGCTACACCTTC. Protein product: CASRLIATGNYGYTF.

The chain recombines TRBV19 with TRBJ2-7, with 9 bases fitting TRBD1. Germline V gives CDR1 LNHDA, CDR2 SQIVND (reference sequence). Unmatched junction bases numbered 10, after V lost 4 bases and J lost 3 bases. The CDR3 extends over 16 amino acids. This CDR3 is CASSTPRGQGIYEQYF. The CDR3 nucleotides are TGTGCCAGTAGTACCCCTAGGGGACAGGGTATCTACGAGCAGTACTTC.

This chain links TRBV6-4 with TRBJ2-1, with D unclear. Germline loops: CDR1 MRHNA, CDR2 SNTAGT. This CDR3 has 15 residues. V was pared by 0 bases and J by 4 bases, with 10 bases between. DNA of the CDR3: TGTGCCAGCAGTGACTCCGCCACTACTTACAATGAGCAGTTCTTC. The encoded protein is CASSDSATTYNEQFF.

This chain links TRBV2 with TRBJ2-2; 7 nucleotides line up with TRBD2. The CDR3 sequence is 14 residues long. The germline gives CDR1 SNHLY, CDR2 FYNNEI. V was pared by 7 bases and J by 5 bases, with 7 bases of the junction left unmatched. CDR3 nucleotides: TGTGCCAGCACTCGGATACTAGCGACCGGGGAGCTGTTTTTT. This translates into CASTRILATGELFF. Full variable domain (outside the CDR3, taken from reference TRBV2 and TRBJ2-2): EPEVTQTPSHQVTQMGQEVILRCVPISNHLYFYWYRQILGQKVEFLVSFYNNEISEKSEIFDDQFSVERPDGSNFTLKIRSTKLEDSAMYFCASTRILATGELFFGEGSRLTVL.

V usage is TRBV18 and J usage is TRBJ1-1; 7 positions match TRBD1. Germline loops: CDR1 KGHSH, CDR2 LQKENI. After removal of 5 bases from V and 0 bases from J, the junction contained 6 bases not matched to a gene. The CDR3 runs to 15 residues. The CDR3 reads CASSSTQGMNTEAFF. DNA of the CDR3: TGTGCCAGCTCATCTACACAGGGGATGAACACTGAAGCTTTCTTT.

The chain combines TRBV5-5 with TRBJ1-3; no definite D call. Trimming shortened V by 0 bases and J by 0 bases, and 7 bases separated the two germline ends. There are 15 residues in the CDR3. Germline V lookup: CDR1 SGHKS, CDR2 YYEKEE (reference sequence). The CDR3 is CASSLDWSSGNTIYF. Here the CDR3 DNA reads TGTGCCAGCAGCTTGGACTGGAGCTCTGGAAACACCATATATTTT.